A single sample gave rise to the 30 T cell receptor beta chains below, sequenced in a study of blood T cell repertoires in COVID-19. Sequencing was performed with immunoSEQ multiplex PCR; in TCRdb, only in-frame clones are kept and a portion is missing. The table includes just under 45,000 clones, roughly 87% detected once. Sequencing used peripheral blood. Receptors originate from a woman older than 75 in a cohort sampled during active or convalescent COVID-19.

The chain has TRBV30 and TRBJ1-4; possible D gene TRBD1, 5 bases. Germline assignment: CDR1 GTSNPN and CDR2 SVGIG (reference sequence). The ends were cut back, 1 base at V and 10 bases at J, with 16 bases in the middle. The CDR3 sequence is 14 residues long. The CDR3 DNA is TGTGCCTGGAGTGGACAACGGGGGTGGGGAAAACTGTTTTTT. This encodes CAWSGQRGWGKLFF.

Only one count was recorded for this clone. The CDR3 sequence is CASSLGQAYNSPLHF. Here the CDR3 DNA reads TGCGCCAGCAGCTTGGGACAGGCGTATAATTCACCCCTCCACTTT. The gene calls are TRBV5-1 and TRBJ1-6; D perhaps matches TRBD1 (6 bases). Per germline, CDR1 SGHRS and CDR2 YFSETQ. The CDR3 extends over 15 amino acids. Trimming took 0 bases from V and 4 from J, leaving 8 bases between them.

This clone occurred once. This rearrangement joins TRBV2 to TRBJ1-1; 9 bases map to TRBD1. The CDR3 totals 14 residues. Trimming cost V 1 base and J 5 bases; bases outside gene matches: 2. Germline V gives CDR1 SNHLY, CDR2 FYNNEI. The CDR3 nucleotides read TGTGCCAGCAGTGAAGGGACAGGGGAAACTGAAGCTTTCTTT. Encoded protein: CASSEGTGETEAFF.

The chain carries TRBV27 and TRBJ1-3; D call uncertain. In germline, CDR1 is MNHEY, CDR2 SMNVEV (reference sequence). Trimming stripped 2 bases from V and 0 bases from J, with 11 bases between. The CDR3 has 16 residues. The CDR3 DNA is TGTGCCAGCAGTTTAAGCCGGGAAGGCTCTGGAAACACCATATATTTT. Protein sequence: CASSLSREGSGNTIYF.

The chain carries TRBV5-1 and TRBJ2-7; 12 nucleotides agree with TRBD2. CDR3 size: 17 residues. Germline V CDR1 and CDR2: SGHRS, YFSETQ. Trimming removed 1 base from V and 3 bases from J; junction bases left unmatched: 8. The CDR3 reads CASSLLAGGPGDYEQYF. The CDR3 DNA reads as TGCGCCAGCAGCTTGCTAGCGGGAGGGCCCGGAGACTACGAGCAGTACTTC.

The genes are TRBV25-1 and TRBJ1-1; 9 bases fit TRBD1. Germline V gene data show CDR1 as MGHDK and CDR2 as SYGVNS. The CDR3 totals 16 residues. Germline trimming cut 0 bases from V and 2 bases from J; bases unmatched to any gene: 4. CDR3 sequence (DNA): TGTGCCAGCAGTGAATATAAGGGACAGGGTAACACTGAAGCTTTCTTT. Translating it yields CASSEYKGQGNTEAFF.

CDR3 DNA sequence: TGTGCCACCAACGGGGGCACAGATACGCAGTATTTT. Protein sequence: CATNGGTDTQYF. The chain employs TRBV15 and TRBJ2-3; TRBD2 might be the D (5 bases). V gave up 7 bases and J gave up 1 base, with 6 bases separating them. Per the germline V gene, CDR1 is LNHNV and CDR2 is YYDKDF (reference sequence). The CDR3 covers 12 residues.

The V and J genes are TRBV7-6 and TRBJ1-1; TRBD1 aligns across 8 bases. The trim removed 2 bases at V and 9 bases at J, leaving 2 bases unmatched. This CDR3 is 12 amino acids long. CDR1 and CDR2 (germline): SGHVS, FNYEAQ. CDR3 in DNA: TGTGCCAGCAGCTTACAGGGGGCTAAAGCTTTCTTT. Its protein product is CASSLQGAKAFF.

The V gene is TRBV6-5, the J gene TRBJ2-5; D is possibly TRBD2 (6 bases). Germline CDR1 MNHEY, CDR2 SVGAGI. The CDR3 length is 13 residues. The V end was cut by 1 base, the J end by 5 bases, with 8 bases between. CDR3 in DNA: TGTGCCAGCAGTTACTGGGGGGATGAGACCCAGTACTTC. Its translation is CASSYWGDETQYF.

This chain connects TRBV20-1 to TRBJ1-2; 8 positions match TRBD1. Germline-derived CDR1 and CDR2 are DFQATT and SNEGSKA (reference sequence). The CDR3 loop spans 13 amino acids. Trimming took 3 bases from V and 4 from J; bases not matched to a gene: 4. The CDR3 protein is CSASGQGVYGYTF. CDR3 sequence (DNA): TGCAGTGCTAGTGGACAGGGAGTCTATGGCTACACCTTC.

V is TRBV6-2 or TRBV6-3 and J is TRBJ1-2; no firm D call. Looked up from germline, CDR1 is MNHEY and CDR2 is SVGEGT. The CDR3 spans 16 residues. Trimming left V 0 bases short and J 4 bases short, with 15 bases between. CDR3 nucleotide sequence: TGTGCCAGCAGTTACTCCGGCCAGGTCCATTTCTATGGCTACACCTTC. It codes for CASSYSGQVHFYGYTF.

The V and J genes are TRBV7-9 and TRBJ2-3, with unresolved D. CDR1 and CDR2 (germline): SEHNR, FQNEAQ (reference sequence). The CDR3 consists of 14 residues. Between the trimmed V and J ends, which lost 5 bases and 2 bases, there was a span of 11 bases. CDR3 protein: CASSPLALTDTQYF. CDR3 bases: TGTGCCAGCAGCCCTCTGGCCCTCACAGATACGCAGTATTTT.

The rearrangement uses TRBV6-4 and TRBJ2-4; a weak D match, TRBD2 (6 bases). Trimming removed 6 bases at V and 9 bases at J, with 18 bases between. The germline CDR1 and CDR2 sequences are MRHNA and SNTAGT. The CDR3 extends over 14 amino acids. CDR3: CASSSDSTGGIQYF. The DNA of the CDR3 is TGTGCCAGCAGCTCAGACAGCACCGGGGGCATTCAGTACTTC.

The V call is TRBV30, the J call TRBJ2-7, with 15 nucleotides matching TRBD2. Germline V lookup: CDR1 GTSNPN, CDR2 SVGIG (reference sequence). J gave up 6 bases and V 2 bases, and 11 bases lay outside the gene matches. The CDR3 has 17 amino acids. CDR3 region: CAWSMYPGLAGGSEQYF. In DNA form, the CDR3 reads TGTGCCTGGAGTATGTACCCGGGACTAGCGGGAGGTAGCGAGCAGTACTTC.

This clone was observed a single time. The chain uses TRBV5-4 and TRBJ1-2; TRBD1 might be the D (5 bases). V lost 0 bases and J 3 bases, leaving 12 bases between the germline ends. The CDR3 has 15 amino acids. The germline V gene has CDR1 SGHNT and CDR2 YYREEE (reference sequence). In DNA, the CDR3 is TGTGCCAGCAGCTTGGAGGGGCAAGTCGACTATGGCTACACCTTC. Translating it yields CASSLEGQVDYGYTF.

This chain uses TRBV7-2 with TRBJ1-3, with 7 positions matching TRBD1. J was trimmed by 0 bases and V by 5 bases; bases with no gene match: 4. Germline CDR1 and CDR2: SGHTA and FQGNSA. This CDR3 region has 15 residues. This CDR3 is CASSQGQTSGNTIYF. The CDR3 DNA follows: TGTGCCAGCAGCCAGGGACAGACCTCTGGAAACACCATATATTTT.

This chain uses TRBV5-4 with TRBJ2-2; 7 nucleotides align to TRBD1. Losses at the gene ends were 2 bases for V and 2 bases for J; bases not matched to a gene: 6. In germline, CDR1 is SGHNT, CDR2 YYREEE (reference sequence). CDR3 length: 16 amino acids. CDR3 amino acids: CASSFWTGVNTGELFF. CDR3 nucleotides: TGTGCCAGCAGCTTCTGGACAGGCGTTAACACCGGGGAGCTGTTTTTT.

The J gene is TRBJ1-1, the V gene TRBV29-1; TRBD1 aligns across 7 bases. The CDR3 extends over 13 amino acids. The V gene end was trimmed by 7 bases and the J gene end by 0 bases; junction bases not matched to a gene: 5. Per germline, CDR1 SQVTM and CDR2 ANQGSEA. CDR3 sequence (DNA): TGCAGCGCGCTCAGGGGGATGAACACTGAAGCTTTCTTT. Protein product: CSALRGMNTEAFF.

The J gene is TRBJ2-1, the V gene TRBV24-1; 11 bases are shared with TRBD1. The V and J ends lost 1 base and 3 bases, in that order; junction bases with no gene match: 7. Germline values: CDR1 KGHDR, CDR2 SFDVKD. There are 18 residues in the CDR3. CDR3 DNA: TGTGCCACCAGTGATTTAGGGGGACAGGGGGTAAGCTACAATGAGCAGTTCTTC. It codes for CATSDLGGQGVSYNEQFF.

CDR3 nucleotide sequence: TGTGCCAGCAGCCCCAGACAGGGCAGGTTTGGGGCCAACGTCCTGACTTTC. Its protein product is CASSPRQGRFGANVLTF. This chain connects TRBV4-2 to TRBJ2-6; 7 bases map to TRBD1. There are 17 residues in the CDR3. Trimming cost V 4 bases and J 3 bases; bases outside gene matches: 9. Germline CDR1 is LGHNA and CDR2 is YNFKEQ.

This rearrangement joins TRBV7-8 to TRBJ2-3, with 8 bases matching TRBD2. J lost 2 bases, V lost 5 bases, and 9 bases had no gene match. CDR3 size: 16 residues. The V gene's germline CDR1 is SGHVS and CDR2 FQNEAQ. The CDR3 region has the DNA TGTGCCAGCAGCCTTAGCGGGGCATTAAACACAGATACGCAGTATTTT. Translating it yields CASSLSGALNTDTQYF.

CDR3 amino acids: CASSDSPPGQGPQHF. CDR3 DNA sequence: TGTGCCAGCAGCGACTCGCCTCCGGGACAAGGGCCCCAGCATTTT. The chain joins TRBV7-2 to TRBJ1-5, with D tentatively TRBD1 (6 bases). This CDR3 contains 15 residues. Trimming left V 5 bases short and J 9 bases short, with 20 bases between. Germline V gene data show CDR1 as SGHTA and CDR2 as FQGNSA. The variable domain in full, with the rest retrieved from reference TRBV7-2 and TRBJ1-5, is GAGVSQSPSNKVTEKGKDVELRCDPISGHTALYWYRQSLGQGLEFLIYFQGNSAPDKSGLPSDRFSAERTGGSVSTLTIQRTQQEDSAVYLCASSDSPPGQGPQHFGDGTRLSIL.

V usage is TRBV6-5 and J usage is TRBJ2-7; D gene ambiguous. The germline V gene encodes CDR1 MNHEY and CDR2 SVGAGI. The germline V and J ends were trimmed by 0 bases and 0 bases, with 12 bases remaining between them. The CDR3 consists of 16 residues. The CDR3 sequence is CASSYSVLGYSYEQYF. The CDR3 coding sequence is TGTGCCAGCAGTTACTCGGTTCTGGGCTACTCCTACGAGCAGTACTTC.

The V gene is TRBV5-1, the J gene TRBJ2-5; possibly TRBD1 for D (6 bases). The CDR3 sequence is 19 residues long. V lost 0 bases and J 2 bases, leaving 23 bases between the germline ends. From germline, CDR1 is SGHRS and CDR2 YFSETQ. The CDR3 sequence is CASSLDYGGPGEGQETQYF. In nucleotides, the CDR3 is TGCGCCAGCAGCTTGGACTATGGGGGCCCAGGGGAAGGACAAGAGACCCAGTACTTC. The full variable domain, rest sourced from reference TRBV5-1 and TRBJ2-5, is KAGVTQTPRYLIKTRGQQVTLSCSPISGHRSVSWYQQTPGQGLQFLFEYFSETQRNKGNFPGRFSGRQFSNSRSEMNVSTLELGDSALYLCASSLDYGGPGEGQETQYFGPGTRLLVL.

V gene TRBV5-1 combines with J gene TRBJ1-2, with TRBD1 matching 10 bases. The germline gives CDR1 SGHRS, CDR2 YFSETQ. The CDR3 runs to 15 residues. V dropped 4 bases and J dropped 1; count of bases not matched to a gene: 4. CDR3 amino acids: CASSLGTGDNYGYTF. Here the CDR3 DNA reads TGCGCCAGCAGCCTAGGGACAGGGGATAACTATGGCTACACCTTC.

The CDR3 DNA reads TGCGCCAGCAGCTTGAACACCGGGACAGGTTACAATGAGCAGTTCTTC. This gives the protein CASSLNTGTGYNEQFF. V gene TRBV5-1 combines with J gene TRBJ2-1; 8 nucleotides match TRBD1. CDR3 length equals 16 residues. V was clipped by 1 base and J by 4 bases; unmatched bases: 7. Germline V CDR1 and CDR2: SGHRS, YFSETQ.

CDR3 residues: CASRRDRETSSYNSPLHF. DNA of the CDR3: TGTGCCAGTAGAAGGGACAGGGAGACGAGCTCCTATAATTCACCCCTCCACTTT. This chain connects TRBV19 to TRBJ1-6; 9 bases agree with TRBD1. V lost 6 bases, J lost 0 bases, and 9 bases stayed unmatched. This CDR3 has 18 amino acids. CDR1 and CDR2 from the germline V gene are LNHDA and SQIVND (reference sequence).

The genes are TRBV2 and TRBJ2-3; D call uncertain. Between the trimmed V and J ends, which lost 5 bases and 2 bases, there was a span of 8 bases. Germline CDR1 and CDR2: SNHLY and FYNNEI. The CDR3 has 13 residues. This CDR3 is CASSFQVTDTQYF. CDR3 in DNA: TGTGCCAGCAGTTTTCAGGTCACAGATACGCAGTATTTT.

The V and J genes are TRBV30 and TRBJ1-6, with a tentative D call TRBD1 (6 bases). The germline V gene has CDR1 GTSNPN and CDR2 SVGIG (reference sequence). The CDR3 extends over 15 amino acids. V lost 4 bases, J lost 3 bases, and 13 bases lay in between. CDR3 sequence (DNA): TGTGCCTGGACCCTAGGGACACTCTATAATTCACCCCTCCACTTT. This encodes CAWTLGTLYNSPLHF.

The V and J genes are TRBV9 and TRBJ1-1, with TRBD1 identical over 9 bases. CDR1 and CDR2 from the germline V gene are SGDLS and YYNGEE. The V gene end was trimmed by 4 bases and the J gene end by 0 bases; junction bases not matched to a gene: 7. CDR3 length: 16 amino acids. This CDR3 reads CASSPRQGGLNTEAFF. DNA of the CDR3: TGTGCCAGCAGCCCTAGACAGGGGGGTCTGAACACTGAAGCTTTCTTT.